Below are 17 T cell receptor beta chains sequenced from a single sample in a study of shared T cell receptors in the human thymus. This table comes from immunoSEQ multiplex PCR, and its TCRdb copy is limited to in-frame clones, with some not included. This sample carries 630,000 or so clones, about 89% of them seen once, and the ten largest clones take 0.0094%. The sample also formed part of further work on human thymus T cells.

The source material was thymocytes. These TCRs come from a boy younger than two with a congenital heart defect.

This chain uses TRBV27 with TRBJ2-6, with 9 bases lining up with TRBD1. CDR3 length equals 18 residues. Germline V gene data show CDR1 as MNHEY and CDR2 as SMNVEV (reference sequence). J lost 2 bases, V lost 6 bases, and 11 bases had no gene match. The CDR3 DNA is TGTGCCAGCAGACGCTCGGACAGGGGAGGCGCTGGGGCCAACGTCCTGACTTTC. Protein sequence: CASRRSDRGGAGANVLTF.

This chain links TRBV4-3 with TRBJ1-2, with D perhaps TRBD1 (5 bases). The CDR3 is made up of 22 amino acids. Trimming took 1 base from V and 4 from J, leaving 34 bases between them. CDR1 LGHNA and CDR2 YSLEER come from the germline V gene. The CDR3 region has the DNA TGCGCCAGCAGCCAAGTTGGGGGGACTATACACCCTTTCCGGCTTCTTAGCTATGGCTACACCTTC. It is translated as CASSQVGGTIHPFRLLSYGYTF.

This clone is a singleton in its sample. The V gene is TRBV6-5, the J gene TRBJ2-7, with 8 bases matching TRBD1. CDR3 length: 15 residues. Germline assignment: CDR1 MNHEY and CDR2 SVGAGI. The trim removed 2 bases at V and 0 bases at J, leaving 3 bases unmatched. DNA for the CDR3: TGTGCCAGCAGTTACCGAGGACAGGGCTCCTACGAGCAGTACTTC. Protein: CASSYRGQGSYEQYF.

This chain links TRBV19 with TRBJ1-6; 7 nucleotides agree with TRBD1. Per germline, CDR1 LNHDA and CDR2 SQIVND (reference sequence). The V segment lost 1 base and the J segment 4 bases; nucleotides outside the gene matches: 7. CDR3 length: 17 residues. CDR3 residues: CASSIVAGQDYNSPLHF. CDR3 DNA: TGTGCCAGTAGTATAGTAGCCGGACAGGATTATAATTCACCCCTCCACTTT.

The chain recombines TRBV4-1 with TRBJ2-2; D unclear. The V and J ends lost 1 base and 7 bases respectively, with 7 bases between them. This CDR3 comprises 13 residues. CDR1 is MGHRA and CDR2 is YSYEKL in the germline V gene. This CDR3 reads CASSQVVGGELFF. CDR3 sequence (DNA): TGCGCCAGCAGCCAAGTAGTTGGCGGGGAGCTGTTTTTT.

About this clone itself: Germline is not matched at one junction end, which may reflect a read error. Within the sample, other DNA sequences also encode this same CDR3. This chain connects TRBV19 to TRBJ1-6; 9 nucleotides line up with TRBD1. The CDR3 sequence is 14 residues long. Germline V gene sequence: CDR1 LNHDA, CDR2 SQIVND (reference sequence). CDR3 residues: CASGTGSYNSPLHF. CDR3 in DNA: TGTGCCTCCGGGACAGGGTCATATAATTCCCCCCTCCACTTT.

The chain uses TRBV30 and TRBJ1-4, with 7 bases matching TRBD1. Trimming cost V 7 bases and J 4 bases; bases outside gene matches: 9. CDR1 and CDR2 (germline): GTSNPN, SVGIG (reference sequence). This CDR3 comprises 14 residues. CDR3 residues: CAYSRDRNNEKLFF. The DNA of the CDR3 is TGTGCCTACAGTAGGGACAGAAATAATGAAAAACTGTTTTTT. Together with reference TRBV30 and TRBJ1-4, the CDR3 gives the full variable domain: SQTIHQWPATLVQPVGSPLSLECTVEGTSNPNLYWYRQAAGRGLQLLFYSVGIGQISSEVPQNLSASRPQDRQFILSSKKLLLSDSGFYLCAYSRDRNNEKLFFGSGTQLSVL.

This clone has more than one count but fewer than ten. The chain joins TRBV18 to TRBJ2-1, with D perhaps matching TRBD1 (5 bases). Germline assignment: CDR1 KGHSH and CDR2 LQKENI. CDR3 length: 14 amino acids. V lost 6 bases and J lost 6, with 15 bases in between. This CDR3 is CASSRPGHGNEQFF. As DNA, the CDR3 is TGTGCCAGCTCCCGCCCAGGACACGGCAATGAGCAGTTCTTC.

This chain's CDR3 is CASGYSGTPYEQYF. The CDR3 region has the DNA TGTGCCAGCGGTTATTCCGGGACTCCCTACGAGCAGTACTTC. The chain recombines TRBV6-4 with TRBJ2-5, with a tentative D call TRBD2 (6 bases). The J call is uncertain, as TRBJ2-7 better fits the DNA end. The CDR3 has 14 amino acids. Germline loops: CDR1 MRHNA, CDR2 SNTAGT.

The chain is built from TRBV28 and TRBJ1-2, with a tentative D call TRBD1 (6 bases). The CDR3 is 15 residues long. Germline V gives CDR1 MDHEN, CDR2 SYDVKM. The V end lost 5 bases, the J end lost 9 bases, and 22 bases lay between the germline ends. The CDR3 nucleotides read TGTGCCAGCAGTCCATACAGACCCGGGGGGGCTAGCTACACCTTC. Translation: CASSPYRPGGASYTF.

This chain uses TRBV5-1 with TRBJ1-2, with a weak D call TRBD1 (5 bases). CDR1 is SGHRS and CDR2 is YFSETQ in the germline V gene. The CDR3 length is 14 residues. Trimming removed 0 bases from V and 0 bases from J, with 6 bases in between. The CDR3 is CASSLDRTNYGYTF. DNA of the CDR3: TGCGCCAGCAGCTTGGACAGGACTAACTATGGCTACACCTTC.

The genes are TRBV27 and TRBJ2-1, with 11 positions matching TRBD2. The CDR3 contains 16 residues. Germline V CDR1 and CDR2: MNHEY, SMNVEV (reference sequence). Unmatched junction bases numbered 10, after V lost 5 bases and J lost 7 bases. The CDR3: CASSPVAGGGANEQFF. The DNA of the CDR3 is TGTGCCAGCAGTCCGGTAGCGGGAGGGGGAGCGAATGAGCAGTTCTTC.

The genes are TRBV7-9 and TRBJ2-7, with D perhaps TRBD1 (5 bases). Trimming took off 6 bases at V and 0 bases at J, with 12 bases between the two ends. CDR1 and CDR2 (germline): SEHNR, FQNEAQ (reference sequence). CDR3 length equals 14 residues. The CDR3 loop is CASSPNRSSYEQYF. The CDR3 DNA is TGTGCCAGCAGTCCCAACAGGAGCTCCTACGAGCAGTACTTC.

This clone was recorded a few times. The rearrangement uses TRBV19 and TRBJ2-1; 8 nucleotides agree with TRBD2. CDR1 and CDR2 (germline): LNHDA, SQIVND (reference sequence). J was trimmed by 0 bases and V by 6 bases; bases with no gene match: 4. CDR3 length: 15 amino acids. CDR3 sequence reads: CASSPLAASYNEQFF. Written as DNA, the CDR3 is TGTGCCAGTAGCCCACTAGCGGCCTCCTACAATGAGCAGTTCTTC.

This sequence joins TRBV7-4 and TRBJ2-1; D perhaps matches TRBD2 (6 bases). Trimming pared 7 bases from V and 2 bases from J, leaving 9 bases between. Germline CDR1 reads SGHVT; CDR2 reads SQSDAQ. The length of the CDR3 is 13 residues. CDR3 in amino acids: CASILAAYNEQFF. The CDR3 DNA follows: TGTGCCAGCATACTAGCCGCCTACAATGAGCAGTTCTTC.

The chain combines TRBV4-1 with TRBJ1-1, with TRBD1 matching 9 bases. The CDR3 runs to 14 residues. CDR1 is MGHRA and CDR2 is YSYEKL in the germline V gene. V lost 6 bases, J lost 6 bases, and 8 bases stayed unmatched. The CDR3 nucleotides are TGCGCCAGCAGATTGACAGGGGGGCGTGCTGAAGCTTTCTTT. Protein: CASRLTGGRAEAFF.

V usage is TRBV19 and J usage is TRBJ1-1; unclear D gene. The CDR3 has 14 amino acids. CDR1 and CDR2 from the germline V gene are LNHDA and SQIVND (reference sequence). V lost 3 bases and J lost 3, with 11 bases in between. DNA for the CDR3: TGTGCCAGTAGTATTAGTCACCGGGACACTGAAGCTTTCTTT. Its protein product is CASSISHRDTEAFF. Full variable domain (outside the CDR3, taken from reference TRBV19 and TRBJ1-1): DGGITQSPKYLFRKEGQNVTLSCEQNLNHDAMYWYRQDPGQGLRLIYYSQIVNDFQKGDIAEGYSVSREKKESFPLTVTSAQKNPTAFYLCASSISHRDTEAFFGQGTRLTVV.